A single sample is the source of the 15 T cell receptor beta chains below, sequenced in a study of prognosis after radiotherapy for stage I lung cancer. Amplification of TCR beta CDR3 from genomic DNA used two-round multiplex PCR. The use of primers specific to each TRBV and TRBJ gene characterized first-round PCR. TCRdb used MiXCR to reprocess the multiplex PCR reads, holding one entry per CDR3 protein. The sample holds 50,000 or so distinct CDR3 sequences, about a third seen once. The source was PBMCs, collected before or after stereotactic body radiation therapy (not recorded which). Receptors originate from a donor of 50 years or more with non-small cell lung cancer.

The chain combines TRBV7-2 with TRBJ2-1; possibly TRBD2 for D (5 bases). CDR1 and CDR2 (germline): SGHTA, FQGNSA. Trimming took 3 bases from V and 9 from J, leaving 12 bases between them. The CDR3 covers 13 residues. CDR3 sequence (DNA): TGTGCCAGCAGCTTCCCCACTAGTGCTGAGCAGTTCTTC. It translates to CASSFPTSAEQFF.

Ten or more counts support this clonotype. The chain combines TRBV30 with TRBJ2-2; no clear D. Germline-derived CDR1 and CDR2 are GTSNPN and SVGIG (reference sequence). The CDR3 loop spans 13 amino acids. In DNA, the CDR3 is TGTGTCTTCAGGACGGATAACACCGGGGAGCTGTTTTTT. This gives the protein CVFRTDNTGELFF.

As concerns this clonotype: A much more abundant neighbour one base away suggests this may be a read error. The J gene is TRBJ1-3, the V gene TRBV4-2; possible D gene TRBD1, 6 bases. Between the trimmed V and J ends, which lost 0 bases and 4 bases, there was a span of 22 bases. CDR3 length equals 19 residues. Germline CDR1 reads LGHNA; CDR2 reads YNFKEQ. CDR3 residues: CASSQDAGAGDWFGNTIYF. The CDR3 DNA is TGTGCCAGCAGCCAAGATGCGGGGGCAGGGGACTGGTTCGGAAACACCATATATTTT.

This clonotype occurred many times. The V call is TRBV5-1, the J call TRBJ2-1, with a weak D call TRBD1 (5 bases). The CDR3 runs 13 residues. V was trimmed by 2 bases and J by 9 bases, leaving 12 bases between them. Germline V gives CDR1 SGHRS, CDR2 YFSETQ. The CDR3 protein is CASSLAPQGEQFF. The DNA for the CDR3 is TGCGCCAGCAGCTTAGCCCCCCAGGGTGAGCAGTTCTTC.

In this sample, this clonotype turned up once. This chain connects TRBV7-3 to TRBJ2-2; a possible D gene is TRBD1 (5 bases). The CDR3 has 15 amino acids. Germline V CDR1 and CDR2: SGHTA, FQGTGA. Trimming took off 7 bases at V and 4 bases at J, with 16 bases between the two ends. CDR3 amino acids: CASTRGRVGTGELFF. The CDR3 nucleotides read TGTGCCAGCACAAGGGGCCGGGTGGGCACCGGGGAGCTGTTTTTT.

This clonotype occurred many times. J is TRBJ2-3 and V is TRBV12-3 or TRBV12-4; 7 positions match TRBD2. Trimming removed 3 bases from V and 4 bases from J; junction bases left unmatched: 7. This CDR3 region has 15 residues. The CDR3 spells CASSFGNSGSDTQYF. Here the CDR3 DNA reads TGTGCCAGCAGTTTTGGGAATAGCGGGTCAGATACGCAGTATTTT.

This clonotype was counted many times. V gene TRBV4-2 combines with J gene TRBJ2-1; tentatively, D is TRBD2 (5 bases). The length of the CDR3 is 12 residues. Trimming cost V 6 bases and J 9 bases, with 12 bases left between them. Germline V lookup: CDR1 LGHNA, CDR2 YNFKEQ. CDR3 residues: CASSYLTSEQFF. As DNA, the CDR3 is TGTGCCAGCAGTTACCTTACTAGTGAGCAGTTCTTC.

Regarding this clonotype: A far larger clone is only one base removed, so a read error is likely. This chain uses TRBV7-9 with TRBJ2-3; a weak D match, TRBD1 (5 bases). Between the trimmed V and J ends, which lost 2 bases and 2 bases, there was a span of 8 bases. Germline V gene data show CDR1 as SEHNR and CDR2 as FQNEAQ (reference sequence). This CDR3 has 14 residues. CDR3 region: CASSLQGITDTQYF. The CDR3 nucleotides read TGTGCCAGCAGCTTACAGGGAATCACAGATACGCAGTATTTT.

This clonotype was detected only a few times. A read error may be the cause here, since a much bigger clone is one base away. The rearrangement uses TRBV6-2 or TRBV6-3 and TRBJ2-3, with TRBD2 matching 10 bases. Germline CDR1 is MNHEY and CDR2 is SVGEGT. The CDR3 is 15 residues long. Trimming cost V 5 bases and J 7 bases; bases outside gene matches: 9. The CDR3 protein is CASSRTGTSAYTQYF. The CDR3 DNA is TGTGCCAGCAGTCGAACCGGGACTAGCGCATATACGCAGTATTTT.

This clonotype was seen at least ten times. The V gene is TRBV4-2, the J gene TRBJ1-2, with a possible D match to TRBD1 (5 bases). This CDR3 contains 15 residues. V lost 0 bases and J lost 5, with 13 bases in between. The germline gives CDR1 LGHNA, CDR2 YNFKEQ. The CDR3 bases are TGTGCCAGCAGCCAAGACCCGGGGCACGATTATGGCTACACCTTC. The encoded protein is CASSQDPGHDYGYTF.

A single count supports this clonotype. One base away lies a much larger clone, so this may be a sequencing read error. This chain connects TRBV6-5 to TRBJ2-7, with a possible D match to TRBD1 (5 bases). The CDR3 is 17 residues long. The V gene lost 2 bases and the J gene lost 2 bases, with 19 bases spanning the gap. Germline CDR1 and CDR2: MNHEY and SVGAGI. The CDR3 DNA reads TGTGCCAGCAGTTACCCCAGAGGAACAAGGGGAACCTACGAGCAGTACTTC. It translates to CASSYPRGTRGTYEQYF.

Notes on this clonotype: A much larger clonotype is one base distant, so this may be a read error. The rearrangement links TRBV7-9 to TRBJ2-5; the D gene is possibly TRBD2 (6 bases). Trimming removed 7 bases from V and 7 bases from J, with 16 bases in between. The CDR3 is 13 residues long. The germline V gene has CDR1 SEHNR and CDR2 FQNEAQ (reference sequence). As DNA, the CDR3 is TGTGCCAGCAACTTGGCCGCCGGGGGGACCCAGTACTTC. It codes for CASNLAAGGTQYF. The entire variable domain, with the rest obtained from reference TRBV7-9 and TRBJ2-5, is as follows: DTGVSQNPRHKITKRGQNVTFRCDPISEHNRLYWYRQTLGQGPEFLTYFQNEAQLEKSRLLSDRFSAERPKGSFSTLEIQRTEQGDSAMYLCASNLAAGGTQYFGPGTRLLVL.

This clonotype was recorded at least ten times. The gene calls are TRBV19 and TRBJ1-1, with 10 positions matching TRBD1. The CDR3 spans 15 residues. Trimming at V came to 3 bases and at J to 4 bases, leaving 5 bases not matched to a gene. CDR1 and CDR2 from the germline V gene are LNHDA and SQIVND (reference sequence). CDR3 loop: CASSIAGQGGTEAFF. CDR3 coding DNA: TGTGCCAGTAGTATCGCCGGACAGGGGGGCACTGAAGCTTTCTTT.

V and J are TRBV2 and TRBJ1-2, with 9 bases lining up with TRBD1. The CDR3 is made up of 13 amino acids. Trimming removed 8 bases from V and 8 bases from J; junction bases left unmatched: 9. The V gene's germline CDR1 is SNHLY and CDR2 FYNNEI. CDR3 residues: CASGTGPDRGYTF. The CDR3 bases are TGTGCCAGCGGGACAGGGCCTGATCGGGGCTACACCTTC.

In regard to this clonotype: A much larger clone lies one base from this, so it may be a read error. This CDR3 is CSVDLTDTQYF. CDR3 coding DNA: TGCAGCGTTGACCTCACAGATACGCAGTATTTT. V usage is TRBV29-1 and J usage is TRBJ2-3; no firm D call. Trimming took 3 bases from V and 2 from J, leaving 3 bases between them. The CDR3 runs 11 residues. Germline V gives CDR1 SQVTM, CDR2 ANQGSEA.